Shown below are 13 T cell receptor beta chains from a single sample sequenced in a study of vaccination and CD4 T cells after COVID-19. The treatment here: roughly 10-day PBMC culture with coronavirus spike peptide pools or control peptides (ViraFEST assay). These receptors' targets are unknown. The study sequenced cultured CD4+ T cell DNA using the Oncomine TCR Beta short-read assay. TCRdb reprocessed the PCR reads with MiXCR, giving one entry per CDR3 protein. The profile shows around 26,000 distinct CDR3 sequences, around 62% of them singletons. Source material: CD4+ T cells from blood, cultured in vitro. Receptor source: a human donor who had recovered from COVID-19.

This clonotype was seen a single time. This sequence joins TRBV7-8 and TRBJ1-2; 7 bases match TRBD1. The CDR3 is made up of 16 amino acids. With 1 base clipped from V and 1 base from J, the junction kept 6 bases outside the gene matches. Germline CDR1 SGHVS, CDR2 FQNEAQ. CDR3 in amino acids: CASSLVLGTVNYGYTF. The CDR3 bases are TGTGCCAGCAGCTTAGTTTTAGGGACAGTTAACTATGGCTACACCTTC. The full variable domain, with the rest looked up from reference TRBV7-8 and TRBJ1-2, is GAGVSQSPRYKVAKRGQDVALRCDPISGHVSLFWYQQALGQGPEFLTYFQNEAQLDKSGLPSDRFFAERPEGSVSTLKIQRTQQEDSAVYLCASSLVLGTVNYGYTFGSGTRLTVV.

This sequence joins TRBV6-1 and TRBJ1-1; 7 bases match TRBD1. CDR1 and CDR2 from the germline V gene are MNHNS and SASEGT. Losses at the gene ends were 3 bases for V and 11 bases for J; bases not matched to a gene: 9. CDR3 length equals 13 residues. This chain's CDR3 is CASSDRQGLKAFF. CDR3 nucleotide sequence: TGTGCCAGCAGTGACCGACAGGGTCTGAAGGCTTTCTTT.

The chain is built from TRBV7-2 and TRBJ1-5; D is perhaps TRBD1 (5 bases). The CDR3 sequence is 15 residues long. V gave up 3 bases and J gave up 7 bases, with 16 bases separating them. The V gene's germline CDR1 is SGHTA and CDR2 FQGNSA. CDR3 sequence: CASSFDLGEDQPQHF. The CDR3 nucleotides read TGTGCCAGCAGCTTTGACCTGGGGGAGGACCAGCCCCAGCATTTT.

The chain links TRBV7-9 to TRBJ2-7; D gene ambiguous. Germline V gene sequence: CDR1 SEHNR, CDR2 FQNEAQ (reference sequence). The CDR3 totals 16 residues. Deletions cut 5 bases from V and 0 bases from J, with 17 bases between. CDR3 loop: CASSPIATFSSYEQYF. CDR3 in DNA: TGTGCCAGCAGCCCCATCGCGACGTTCAGCTCCTACGAGCAGTACTTC.

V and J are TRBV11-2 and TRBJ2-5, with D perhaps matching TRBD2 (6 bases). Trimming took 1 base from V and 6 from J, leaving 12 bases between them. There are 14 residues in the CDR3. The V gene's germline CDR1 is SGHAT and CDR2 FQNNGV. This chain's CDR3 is CASSLVGGRKTQYF. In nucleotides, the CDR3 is TGTGCCAGCAGCTTAGTGGGGGGTCGAAAGACCCAGTACTTC.

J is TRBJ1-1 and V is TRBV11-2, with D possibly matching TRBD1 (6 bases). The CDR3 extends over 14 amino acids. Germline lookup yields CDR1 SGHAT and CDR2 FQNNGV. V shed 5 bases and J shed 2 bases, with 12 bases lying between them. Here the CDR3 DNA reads TGTGCCAGCAGCCCAGGACAGAGAAACACTGAAGCTTTCTTT. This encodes CASSPGQRNTEAFF.

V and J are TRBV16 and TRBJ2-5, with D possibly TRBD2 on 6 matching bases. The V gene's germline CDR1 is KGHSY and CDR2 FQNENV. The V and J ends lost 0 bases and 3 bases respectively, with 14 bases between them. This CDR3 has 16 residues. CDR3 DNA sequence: TGTGCCAGCAGCCAATCTATGGTGGGGAGGAAAGAGACCCAGTACTTC. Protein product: CASSQSMVGRKETQYF.

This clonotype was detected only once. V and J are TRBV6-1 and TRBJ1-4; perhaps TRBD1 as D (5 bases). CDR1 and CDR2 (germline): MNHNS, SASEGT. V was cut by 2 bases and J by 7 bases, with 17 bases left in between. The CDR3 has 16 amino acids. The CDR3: CASSETNVGDGEKLFF. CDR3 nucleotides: TGTGCCAGCAGTGAAACTAACGTCGGGGACGGTGAAAAACTGTTTTTT.

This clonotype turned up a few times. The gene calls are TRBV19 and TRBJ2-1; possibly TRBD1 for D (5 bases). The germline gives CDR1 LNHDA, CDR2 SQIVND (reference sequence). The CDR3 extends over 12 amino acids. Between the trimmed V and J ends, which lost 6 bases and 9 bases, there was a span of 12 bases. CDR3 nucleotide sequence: TGTGCCAGTAGGGCCAGGGCCCCTGAGCAGTTCTTC. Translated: CASRARAPEQFF.

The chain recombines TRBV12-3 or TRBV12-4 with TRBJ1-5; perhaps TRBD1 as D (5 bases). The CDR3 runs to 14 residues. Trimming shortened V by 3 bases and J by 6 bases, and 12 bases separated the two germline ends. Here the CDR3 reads CASSFPGLGQPQHF. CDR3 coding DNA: TGTGCCAGCAGTTTTCCAGGGCTGGGTCAGCCCCAGCATTTT.

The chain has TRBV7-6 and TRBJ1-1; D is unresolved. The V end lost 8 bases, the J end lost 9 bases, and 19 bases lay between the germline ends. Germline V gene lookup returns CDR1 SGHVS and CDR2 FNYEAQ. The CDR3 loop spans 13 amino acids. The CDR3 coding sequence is TGTGCCAGCCAAGGAGCCAGGTCCGAACAAGCTTTCTTT. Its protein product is CASQGARSEQAFF. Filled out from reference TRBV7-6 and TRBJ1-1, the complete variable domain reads GAGVSQSPRYKVTKRGQDVALRCDPISGHVSLYWYRQALGQGPEFLTYFNYEAQQDKSGLPNDRFSAERPEGSISTLTIQRTEQRDSAMYRCASQGARSEQAFFGQGTRLTVV.

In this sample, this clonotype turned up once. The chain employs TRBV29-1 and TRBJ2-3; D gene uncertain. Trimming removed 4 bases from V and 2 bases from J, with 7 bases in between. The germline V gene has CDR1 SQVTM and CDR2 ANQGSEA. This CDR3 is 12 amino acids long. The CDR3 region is CSVGTDTDTQYF. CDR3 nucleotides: TGCAGCGTTGGGACCGACACAGATACGCAGTATTTT.

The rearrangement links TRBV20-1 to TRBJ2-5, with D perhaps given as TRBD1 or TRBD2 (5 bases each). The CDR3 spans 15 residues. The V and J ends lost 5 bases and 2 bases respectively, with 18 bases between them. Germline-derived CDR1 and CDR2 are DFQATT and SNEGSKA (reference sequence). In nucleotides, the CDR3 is TGCAGTGCTTTCTTAGCCGGGGCTAAACAAGAGACCCAGTACTTC. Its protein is CSAFLAGAKQETQYF.